Each of the 32 T cell receptor beta chains below was sequenced from the same sample in a study of cytomegalovirus exposure and HLA in healthy donors. The PCR used 60 Vbeta and 13 Jbeta primers. The data were produced by immunoSEQ multiplex PCR, yet TCRdb's version contains in-frame clones alone and is incomplete. In the table there are some 120,000 clones, 74% of which are singletons. Material for sequencing was PBMCs. Receptors originate from a woman aged 50 to 60 in good health and CMV-seropositive.

The chain is built from TRBV19 and TRBJ2-1, with 11 positions matching TRBD2. The V gene end was trimmed by 8 bases and the J gene end by 4 bases; junction bases not matched to a gene: 4. Germline assignment: CDR1 LNHDA and CDR2 SQIVND (reference sequence). This CDR3 comprises 14 residues. CDR3 DNA sequence: TGTGCCAGTTTTAGCGGGGGGGTTTACAATGAGCAGTTCTTC. Its protein is CASFSGGVYNEQFF.

This chain uses TRBV7-7 with TRBJ2-2, with D uncertain. The CDR3 sequence is 14 residues long. With 5 bases removed from V and 4 bases from J, the gap between germline ends came to 11 bases. The germline V gene encodes CDR1 SSHAT and CDR2 FNYEAQ (reference sequence). CDR3 residues: CASSPTVGTGELFF. CDR3 DNA sequence: TGTGCCAGCAGCCCCACCGTCGGCACCGGGGAGCTGTTTTTT.

V is TRBV5-1 and J is TRBJ1-2, with D maybe TRBD1 (6 bases). V lost 4 bases and J lost 4, with 17 bases in between. Germline CDR1 and CDR2: SGHRS and YFSETQ. The CDR3 loop spans 15 amino acids. The CDR3 region has the DNA TGCGCCAGCAGCCCAGAGACAGGTGCGGTCTATGGCTACACCTTC. Its translation: CASSPETGAVYGYTF.

The chain combines TRBV30 with TRBJ2-1, with D tentatively TRBD2 (6 bases). The germline V gene encodes CDR1 GTSNPN and CDR2 SVGIG (reference sequence). Trimming took off 2 bases at V and 6 bases at J, with 14 bases between the two ends. CDR3 size: 14 residues. The CDR3: CAWSRAGLTNEQFF. Here the CDR3 DNA reads TGTGCCTGGAGTCGGGCGGGGCTAACCAATGAGCAGTTCTTC.

J is TRBJ1-2 and V is TRBV5-5, with D unclear. The CDR3 loop spans 13 amino acids. V lost 4 bases to trimming and J lost 8 bases, with 15 bases between them. Germline V gene sequence: CDR1 SGHKS, CDR2 YYEKEE (reference sequence). CDR3 DNA sequence: TGTGCCAGCAGCCCCCCCGGGAGTTTGGGCTACACCTTC. Its protein is CASSPPGSLGYTF.

The chain is built from TRBV19 and TRBJ1-5; 7 nucleotides align to TRBD1. The J segment lost 6 bases and the V segment lost 5 bases, leaving 10 bases of the junction unmatched. CDR1 and CDR2 (germline): LNHDA, SQIVND (reference sequence). The CDR3 spans 15 residues. The CDR3 region is CASSPGQSFSQPQHF. The DNA for the CDR3 is TGTGCCAGTAGTCCGGGACAGAGTTTTAGTCAGCCCCAGCATTTT.

This clone appeared a few times. The genes are TRBV4-2 and TRBJ2-1; 9 bases are a match to TRBD2. V shed 4 bases and J 4 bases; nucleotides not matched to a gene: 5. Looked up from germline, CDR1 is LGHNA and CDR2 is YNFKEQ. The CDR3 totals 15 residues. The CDR3 sequence: CASSPIAGAYNEQFF. CDR3 DNA: TGTGCCAGCAGCCCGATAGCGGGGGCGTACAATGAGCAGTTCTTC.

V usage is TRBV30 and J usage is TRBJ2-1, with 7 positions matching TRBD2. The CDR3 is made up of 19 amino acids. J lost 0 bases, V lost 1 base, and 15 bases had no gene match. CDR1 and CDR2 from the germline V gene are GTSNPN and SVGIG (reference sequence). The CDR3 protein is CAWSGYRLAVVGSYNEQFF. Here the CDR3 DNA reads TGTGCCTGGAGTGGCTATAGGCTAGCGGTGGTAGGCTCCTACAATGAGCAGTTCTTC.

This chain uses TRBV6-5 with TRBJ1-3; weak D call: TRBD1 (5 bases). There are 13 residues in the CDR3. The germline V gene encodes CDR1 MNHEY and CDR2 SVGAGI. Trimming stripped 4 bases from V and 7 bases from J, with 11 bases between. The CDR3 protein is CASSSGGENTIYF. The CDR3, as DNA: TGTGCCAGCAGTTCCGGGGGGGAGAACACCATATATTTT.

This clone has only a few counts. CDR3 DNA sequence: TGCGCCAGCAGCCAAGTAGGGGGCTACGAGCAGTACTTC. Protein product: CASSQVGGYEQYF. The chain links TRBV4-1 to TRBJ2-7; D is possibly TRBD1 (6 bases). Trimming shortened V by 1 base and J by 3 bases, and 7 bases separated the two germline ends. The CDR3 extends over 13 amino acids. Germline V gene lookup returns CDR1 MGHRA and CDR2 YSYEKL.

This clone appeared a few times. V and J are TRBV5-1 and TRBJ1-6; D is possibly TRBD1 (6 bases). The CDR3 covers 13 residues. V was cut by 0 bases and J by 13 bases, with 11 bases left in between. The V gene's germline CDR1 is SGHRS and CDR2 YFSETQ. This CDR3 is CASSLEGTSPLHF. In DNA, the CDR3 is TGCGCCAGCAGCTTGGAAGGGACATCGCCCCTCCACTTT. Looking up the rest from reference TRBV5-1 and TRBJ1-6 gives the full variable domain: KAGVTQTPRYLIKTRGQQVTLSCSPISGHRSVSWYQQTPGQGLQFLFEYFSETQRNKGNFPGRFSGRQFSNSRSEMNVSTLELGDSALYLCASSLEGTSPLHFGNGTRLTVT.

This rearrangement joins TRBV7-7 to TRBJ2-5; 10 bases map to TRBD1. The CDR3 runs 15 residues. Per the germline V gene, CDR1 is SSHAT and CDR2 is FNYEAQ (reference sequence). V trimming: 5 bases; J trimming: 4 bases; junction bases outside the gene matches: 7. The CDR3 spells CASSTGQGSTETQYF. The CDR3 DNA is TGTGCCAGCAGCACGGGACAGGGGTCGACAGAGACCCAGTACTTC. The full variable domain, completed using reference TRBV7-7 and TRBJ2-5, is GAGVSQSPRYKVTKRGQDVTLRCDPISSHATLYWYQQALGQGPEFLTYFNYEAQPDKSGLPSDRFSAERPEGSISTLTIQRTEQRDSAMYRCASSTGQGSTETQYFGPGTRLLVL.

The chain recombines TRBV7-2 with TRBJ2-1; D remains unclear. The germline CDR1 and CDR2 sequences are SGHTA and FQGNSA. CDR3 length equals 14 residues. V lost 1 base and J 5 bases, leaving 9 bases between the germline ends. The CDR3 region is CASSLGASNNEQFF. As DNA, the CDR3 is TGTGCCAGCAGCTTAGGAGCGTCGAACAATGAGCAGTTCTTC. Full variable domain (rest looked up from reference TRBV7-2 and TRBJ2-1): GAGVSQSPSNKVTEKGKDVELRCDPISGHTALYWYRQSLGQGLEFLIYFQGNSAPDKSGLPSDRFSAERTGGSVSTLTIQRTQQEDSAVYLCASSLGASNNEQFFGPGTRLTVL.

The chain joins TRBV11-2 to TRBJ2-5; no firm D call. V lost 0 bases and J lost 2, with 7 bases in between. The germline gives CDR1 SGHAT, CDR2 FQNNGV. This CDR3 contains 14 residues. CDR3 in amino acids: CASSLEWQQETQYF. The CDR3 coding sequence is TGTGCCAGCAGCTTAGAGTGGCAGCAAGAGACCCAGTACTTC.

The chain combines TRBV19 with TRBJ1-4, with D maybe TRBD1 (5 bases). The CDR3 is made up of 12 amino acids. Per the germline V gene, CDR1 is LNHDA and CDR2 is SQIVND (reference sequence). The ends were cut back, 5 bases at V and 7 bases at J, with 8 bases in the middle. The DNA for the CDR3 is TGTGCCAGTAGTTTGGGACTTGAAAAACTGTTTTTT. Amino acids: CASSLGLEKLFF. Full variable domain (rest looked up from reference TRBV19 and TRBJ1-4): DGGITQSPKYLFRKEGQNVTLSCEQNLNHDAMYWYRQDPGQGLRLIYYSQIVNDFQKGDIAEGYSVSREKKESFPLTVTSAQKNPTAFYLCASSLGLEKLFFGSGTQLSVL.

The CDR3 is CASGLSQPINEQFF. In DNA, the CDR3 is TGTGCCAGCGGACTTAGCCAGCCCATAAATGAGCAGTTCTTC. V usage is TRBV28 and J usage is TRBJ2-1; possible D gene TRBD2, 5 bases. This CDR3 region has 14 residues. V lost 8 bases and J lost 7, with 18 bases in between. From germline, CDR1 is MDHEN and CDR2 SYDVKM. The whole variable domain, remainder taken from reference TRBV28 and TRBJ2-1, is DVKVTQSSRYLVKRTGEKVFLECVQDMDHENMFWYRQDPGLGLRLIYFSYDVKMKEKGDIPEGYSVSREKKERFSLILESASTNQTSMYLCASGLSQPINEQFFGPGTRLTVL.

The gene calls are TRBV5-1 and TRBJ2-2; 12 bases fit TRBD2. With 2 bases clipped from V and 3 bases from J, the junction kept 8 bases outside the gene matches. The CDR3 contains 18 residues. Germline V lookup: CDR1 SGHRS, CDR2 YFSETQ. The CDR3 coding sequence is TGCGCCAGCAGCTTCCCGGGGACTAGCGGGCTAGACACCGGGGAGCTGTTTTTT. This codes for CASSFPGTSGLDTGELFF.

The chain is built from TRBV10-2 and TRBJ2-1, with TRBD2 identical over 8 bases. Trimming removed 4 bases from V and 6 bases from J; junction bases left unmatched: 8. This CDR3 is 15 amino acids long. Germline V lookup: CDR1 WSHSY, CDR2 SAAADI. Here the CDR3 DNA reads TGCGCCAGCAGTGCCGGGGGGGCCGGGTCCAATGAGCAGTTCTTC. Protein sequence: CASSAGGAGSNEQFF.

This clone was seen a handful of times. The chain carries TRBV6-5 and TRBJ1-1; D call uncertain. Trimming left V 8 bases short and J 1 base short, with 11 bases between. This CDR3 contains 13 residues. Germline loops: CDR1 MNHEY, CDR2 SVGAGI. The chain's CDR3 is CASPLHGNTEAFF. The CDR3 coding sequence is TGTGCCAGCCCCCTCCACGGGAACACTGAAGCTTTCTTT.

The gene calls are TRBV2 and TRBJ1-5; unclear D gene. Germline V gene data show CDR1 as SNHLY and CDR2 as FYNNEI. The CDR3 runs 13 residues. Trimming pared 4 bases from V and 9 bases from J, leaving 13 bases between. In DNA, the CDR3 is TGTGCCAGCAGTGGGCCCGTTGAGGGGCCCCAGCATTTT. Translating it yields CASSGPVEGPQHF.

This chain links TRBV6-4 with TRBJ1-1; D is unclear. With 6 bases removed from V and 0 bases from J, the gap between germline ends came to 11 bases. CDR1 is MRHNA, CDR2 SNTAGT, per germline. The CDR3 has 14 amino acids. CDR3 loop: CASRAEHVNTEAFF. The CDR3 bases are TGTGCCAGCAGAGCGGAGCACGTGAACACTGAAGCTTTCTTT.

The gene calls are TRBV19 and TRBJ1-4; D is undetermined. Looked up from germline, CDR1 is LNHDA and CDR2 is SQIVND (reference sequence). The germline V and J ends were trimmed by 3 bases and 4 bases, with 9 bases remaining between them. The CDR3 sequence is 14 residues long. The CDR3 sequence: CASSIPGSNEKLFF. CDR3 bases: TGTGCCAGTAGTATTCCCGGGAGTAATGAAAAACTGTTTTTT.

This clone was counted a few times. The CDR3 here is CASSFDTQETQYF. The CDR3 DNA sequence: TGTGCCAGCAGCTTTGACACCCAAGAGACCCAGTACTTC. This chain uses TRBV7-6 with TRBJ2-5; D is uncertain. In germline, CDR1 is SGHVS, CDR2 FNYEAQ. The CDR3 length is 13 residues. V dropped 3 bases and J dropped 1 base, with 6 bases sitting between them.

This clone has only a few counts. The chain has TRBV2 and TRBJ2-1; TRBD1 is a possible D gene (5 bases). This CDR3 is built from 13 residues. From germline, CDR1 is SNHLY and CDR2 FYNNEI. Trimming removed 4 bases from V and 6 bases from J, with 10 bases in between. Here the CDR3 DNA reads TGTGCCAGCAGTGTGGCGACAGTCAATGAGCAGTTCTTC. The encoded protein is CASSVATVNEQFF.

V is TRBV15 and J is TRBJ2-3, with 9 bases aligning to TRBD2. Germline CDR1 LNHNV, CDR2 YYDKDF (reference sequence). Losses at the gene ends were 0 bases for V and 7 bases for J; bases not matched to a gene: 8. The CDR3 sequence is 16 residues long. CDR3 nucleotide sequence: TGTGCCACCAGCAGAGAGAGGCTAGCGGGGTTGAATACGCAGTATTTT. It is translated as CATSRERLAGLNTQYF.

The V call is TRBV7-9, the J call TRBJ2-7; TRBD2 might be the D (6 bases). V was clipped by 1 base and J by 2 bases, with 9 bases between them. Germline lookup yields CDR1 SEHNR and CDR2 FQNEAQ (reference sequence). The CDR3 has 14 residues. The CDR3 loop reads CASSLVRGTYEQYF. CDR3 coding DNA: TGTGCCAGCAGCTTAGTGCGCGGGACCTACGAGCAGTACTTC.

The chain couples TRBV27 to TRBJ2-4; D is uncertain. The CDR3 runs 14 residues. CDR1 MNHEY and CDR2 SMNVEV come from the germline V gene (reference sequence). Trimming took 5 bases from V and 7 from J, leaving 15 bases between them. CDR3: CASSPTRVGNIQYF. CDR3 DNA: TGTGCCAGCAGTCCCACGAGAGTCGGGAACATTCAGTACTTC.

This chain joins TRBV11-3 and TRBJ1-2; 7 bases match TRBD1. CDR1 SGHNT and CDR2 YENEEA come from the germline V gene. The CDR3 consists of 12 residues. The V gene end was trimmed by 5 bases and the J gene end by 8 bases; junction bases not matched to a gene: 5. Here the CDR3 DNA reads TGTGCCAGCAGCCGACAGGGCCAAGGCTACACCTTC. Its translation is CASSRQGQGYTF.

The chain has TRBV29-1 and TRBJ2-7, with no clear D. The CDR3 is 12 amino acids. The germline gives CDR1 SQVTM, CDR2 ANQGSEA. V lost 7 bases, J lost 3 bases, and 13 bases lay in between. The CDR3 sequence is CSALAPSYEQYF. Here the CDR3 DNA reads TGCAGCGCCCTGGCCCCCAGCTACGAGCAGTACTTC.

The V and J genes are TRBV7-2 and TRBJ1-3; D gene uncertain. Germline loops: CDR1 SGHTA, CDR2 FQGNSA. This CDR3 is built from 15 residues. V was trimmed by 5 bases and J by 0 bases, leaving 11 bases between them. This chain's CDR3 is CASSVWPSSGNTIYF. In DNA form, the CDR3 reads TGTGCCAGCAGCGTTTGGCCAAGCTCTGGAAACACCATATATTTT.

This chain joins TRBV7-2 and TRBJ1-2; perhaps TRBD1 as D (5 bases). V gave up 5 bases and J gave up 0 bases, with 16 bases separating them. The CDR3 contains 16 residues. Looked up from germline, CDR1 is SGHTA and CDR2 is FQGNSA. CDR3 residues: CASSPPWGGANYGYTF. As DNA, the CDR3 is TGTGCCAGCAGCCCCCCGTGGGGCGGAGCTAACTATGGCTACACCTTC.

The chain employs TRBV25-1 and TRBJ2-2; 12 nucleotides agree with TRBD2. The J segment lost 3 bases and the V segment lost 2 bases, leaving 4 bases of the junction unmatched. The CDR3 totals 17 residues. Germline values: CDR1 MGHDK, CDR2 SYGVNS. Here the CDR3 DNA reads TGTGCCAGCAGTGAACTAGCGGGGGGGTTTGACACCGGGGAGCTGTTTTTT. This encodes CASSELAGGFDTGELFF.